These 23 T cell receptor beta chains originate from one sample sequenced in a study of cytomegalovirus exposure and HLA in healthy donors. A multiplex PCR was run with 60 Vbeta primers and 13 Jbeta primers. Measured with immunoSEQ multiplex PCR; TCRdb has only the in-frame clones, and not every one. This listing includes over 150,000 clones. The sequenced sample consisted of PBMCs. Source of these receptors: a boy aged 5-17 years in good health and CMV-seronegative.

V usage is TRBV5-8 and J usage is TRBJ1-1, with D unresolved. The CDR3 runs to 16 residues. The V and J ends lost 0 bases and 1 base respectively, with 13 bases between them. Looked up from germline, CDR1 is SGHTS and CDR2 is YDEGEE. For the CDR3, the DNA is TGTGCCAGCAGCTTGGATGGGCAAATTAGGAACACTGAAGCTTTCTTT. Translation: CASSLDGQIRNTEAFF.

The chain joins TRBV11-3 to TRBJ2-2, with 10 bases that match TRBD1. V dropped 0 bases and J dropped 4; count of bases not matched to a gene: 11. The CDR3 runs to 19 residues. CDR1 is SGHNT, CDR2 YENEEA, per germline. CDR3 nucleotides: TGTGCCAGCAGCTTAGATAGATCCTTGGGACAGGGGAGCACCGGGGAGCTGTTTTTT. Translating gives CASSLDRSLGQGSTGELFF. Supplemented by reference TRBV11-3 and TRBJ2-2, the full variable domain reads EAGVVQSPRYKIIEKKQPVAFWCNPISGHNTLYWYLQNLGQGPELLIRYENEEAVDDSQLPKDRFSAERLKGVDSTLKIQPAELGDSAVYLCASSLDRSLGQGSTGELFFGEGSRLTVL.

The genes are TRBV15 and TRBJ2-1; D gene ambiguous. Deletions cut 3 bases from V and 9 bases from J, with 12 bases between. Germline V gene data show CDR1 as LNHNV and CDR2 as YYDKDF (reference sequence). There are 13 residues in the CDR3. This CDR3 is CATSSETPSEQFF. CDR3 in DNA: TGTGCCACCAGCAGCGAGACTCCGAGTGAGCAGTTCTTC.

The J gene is TRBJ2-7, the V gene TRBV2; the D gene is possibly TRBD1 (6 bases). The CDR3 has 15 amino acids. Germline V gene lookup returns CDR1 SNHLY and CDR2 FYNNEI. The V end lost 3 bases, the J end lost 1 base, and 13 bases lay between the germline ends. The CDR3 sequence: CASSEWQGQSYEQYF. DNA of the CDR3: TGTGCCAGCAGTGAGTGGCAGGGGCAATCCTACGAGCAGTACTTC.

This chain joins TRBV2 and TRBJ2-7; TRBD2 might be the D (5 bases). V dropped 7 bases and J dropped 0 bases, with 10 bases sitting between them. CDR1 and CDR2 from the germline V gene are SNHLY and FYNNEI. The CDR3 runs 13 residues. The CDR3 loop reads CASTDGLSYEQYF. The CDR3, as DNA: TGTGCCAGCACGGACGGACTCTCCTACGAGCAGTACTTC.

The V gene is TRBV28, the J gene TRBJ2-7, with 9 bases matching TRBD1. The ends lost 2 bases at V and 9 bases at J; junction bases unmatched: 11. Germline V gene sequence: CDR1 MDHEN, CDR2 SYDVKM. This CDR3 region has 15 residues. CDR3 sequence: CASSLGSGQGQRQYF. The CDR3 region has the DNA TGTGCCAGCAGTTTAGGTTCGGGACAGGGTCAAAGGCAGTACTTC. Complete variable domain (other parts from reference TRBV28 and TRBJ2-7): DVKVTQSSRYLVKRTGEKVFLECVQDMDHENMFWYRQDPGLGLRLIYFSYDVKMKEKGDIPEGYSVSREKKERFSLILESASTNQTSMYLCASSLGSGQGQRQYFGPGTRLTVT.

This chain connects TRBV2 to TRBJ2-2, with 8 bases aligning to TRBD2. There are 14 residues in the CDR3. Germline CDR1 and CDR2: SNHLY and FYNNEI. The V gene end was trimmed by 7 bases and the J gene end by 1 base; junction bases not matched to a gene: 2. In nucleotides, the CDR3 is TGTGCCAGCAACGGGGGGGAGAACACCGGGGAGCTGTTTTTT. Encoded protein: CASNGGENTGELFF.

The V gene is TRBV18, the J gene TRBJ2-3; D is perhaps TRBD2 (7 bases). The V gene lost 3 bases and the J gene lost 2 bases, with 12 bases spanning the gap. The germline CDR1 and CDR2 sequences are KGHSH and LQKENI. The CDR3 is 15 residues long. CDR3 sequence (DNA): TGTGCCAGCTCACCGCTGGGGGGGCCCACAGATACGCAGTATTTT. Translating gives CASSPLGGPTDTQYF.

The chain links TRBV6-5 to TRBJ1-1, with D hard to call. Germline V gene lookup returns CDR1 MNHEY and CDR2 SVGAGI. This CDR3 contains 12 residues. V lost 5 bases and J lost 8, with 12 bases in between. The DNA of the CDR3 is TGTGCCAGCAGTCCTAATCCCGGGGAAGCTTTCTTT. Amino acids: CASSPNPGEAFF.

The chain carries TRBV2 and TRBJ2-7, with D perhaps TRBD2 (5 bases). V gave up 6 bases and J gave up 4 bases, with 22 bases separating them. The CDR3 is made up of 16 amino acids. Germline CDR1 SNHLY, CDR2 FYNNEI. As DNA, the CDR3 is TGTGCCAGCAGCCGGCGGGCAGGCTCCAATTCTTACGAGCAGTACTTC. Its protein product is CASSRRAGSNSYEQYF.

The V and J genes are TRBV27 and TRBJ2-7; D is uncertain. The germline V and J ends were trimmed by 5 bases and 2 bases, with 10 bases remaining between them. The CDR3 sequence is 13 residues long. CDR1 is MNHEY and CDR2 is SMNVEV in the germline V gene (reference sequence). In DNA form, the CDR3 reads TGTGCCAGCAGTCCCGTCTTAGCCTACGAGCAGTACTTC. The encoded protein is CASSPVLAYEQYF.

This chain joins TRBV28 and TRBJ2-7; D is perhaps TRBD2 (5 bases). Germline loops: CDR1 MDHEN, CDR2 SYDVKM. Trimming stripped 8 bases from V and 1 base from J, with 15 bases between. The CDR3 runs to 14 residues. This chain's CDR3 is CASRGSHLSYEQYF. The CDR3 DNA sequence: TGTGCCAGCCGAGGGTCCCACCTTTCCTACGAGCAGTACTTC.

The rearrangement links TRBV5-1 to TRBJ2-1; D not certain. Germline-derived CDR1 and CDR2 are SGHRS and YFSETQ. The CDR3 loop spans 11 amino acids. Trimming stripped 0 bases from V and 13 bases from J, with 8 bases between. The CDR3 region is CASSLGLIQFF. CDR3 nucleotides: TGCGCCAGCAGCTTGGGGCTTATACAGTTCTTC.

The chain couples TRBV11-2 to TRBJ2-7; TRBD1 matches at 7 bases. Germline CDR1 SGHAT, CDR2 FQNNGV. The CDR3 spans 19 residues. J lost 2 bases, V lost 4 bases, and 20 bases had no gene match. The DNA for the CDR3 is TGTGCCAGCAGCTCACAATCGATTTTCCCGGGACAGCGGACCTACGAGCAGTACTTC. This encodes CASSSQSIFPGQRTYEQYF.

This sequence joins TRBV9 and TRBJ1-2; D may be TRBD1 (6 bases). V lost 3 bases and J 2 bases, leaving 14 bases between the germline ends. This CDR3 is 15 amino acids long. Looked up from germline, CDR1 is SGDLS and CDR2 is YYNGEE. The CDR3 bases are TGTGCCAGCAGCGCCTCGGGGGGGCCGAACTATGGCTACACCTTC. Encoded protein: CASSASGGPNYGYTF.

The rearrangement links TRBV4-1 to TRBJ1-2; 8 positions agree with TRBD1. Germline CDR1 is MGHRA and CDR2 is YSYEKL. The CDR3 is made up of 15 amino acids. With V trimmed by 2 bases and J by 1 base, 3 bases remained unmatched. The CDR3 loop is CASSQQGALNYGYTF. CDR3 bases: TGCGCCAGCAGCCAACAGGGGGCCCTTAACTATGGCTACACCTTC.

This chain links TRBV2 with TRBJ2-7, with 9 bases identical to TRBD1. The V gene end was trimmed by 4 bases and the J gene end by 7 bases; junction bases not matched to a gene: 5. From germline, CDR1 is SNHLY and CDR2 FYNNEI. The CDR3 covers 13 residues. The CDR3 is CASSVQGAGEQYF. In DNA, the CDR3 is TGTGCCAGCAGTGTACAGGGGGCGGGGGAGCAGTACTTC.

The rearrangement links TRBV23-1 to TRBJ2-7; D possibly corresponds to TRBD2 (5 bases). TRBV23-1 is marked as an open reading frame, function uncertain. The CDR3 loop spans 13 amino acids. With 9 bases removed from V and 7 bases from J, the gap between germline ends came to 19 bases. As DNA, the CDR3 is TGCGCCAGTCCCCTCAGACTATTACGGGAGCAGTACTTC. Amino acids: CASPLRLLREQYF.

This rearrangement joins TRBV6-6 to TRBJ2-7, with D possibly matching TRBD1 (7 bases). The germline gives CDR1 MNHNY, CDR2 SVGAGI (reference sequence). The CDR3 spans 15 residues. With 7 bases removed from V and 7 bases from J, the gap between germline ends came to 23 bases. CDR3: CASKMVGDQGGEQYF. CDR3 nucleotides: TGTGCCAGCAAAATGGTTGGGGACCAGGGGGGTGAGCAGTACTTC.

The rearrangement links TRBV5-1 to TRBJ2-5, with 9 positions matching TRBD1. Germline CDR1 is SGHRS and CDR2 is YFSETQ. V lost 4 bases to trimming and J lost 1 base; unmatched junction nucleotides: 2. The CDR3 consists of 14 residues. The CDR3 here is CASSGTGTQETQYF. For the CDR3, the DNA is TGCGCCAGCAGCGGGACAGGGACCCAAGAGACCCAGTACTTC.

The genes are TRBV9 and TRBJ1-1; 7 bases match TRBD1. V shed 3 bases and J 1 base; nucleotides not matched to a gene: 6. Germline V gene data show CDR1 as SGDLS and CDR2 as YYNGEE. The CDR3 loop spans 15 amino acids. The CDR3 sequence: CASSGQGYSNTEAFF. The CDR3 DNA reads as TGTGCCAGCAGCGGACAGGGATACTCGAACACTGAAGCTTTCTTT.

The chain recombines TRBV2 with TRBJ1-4; 7 nucleotides match TRBD1. With V trimmed by 3 bases and J by 10 bases, 8 bases remained unmatched. The V gene's germline CDR1 is SNHLY and CDR2 FYNNEI. The CDR3 is 14 residues long. The CDR3 protein is CASSEGPRQGKLFF. CDR3 in DNA: TGTGCCAGCAGTGAGGGTCCGCGACAGGGAAAACTGTTTTTT.

The chain is built from TRBV11-2 and TRBJ2-7; 7 positions agree with TRBD1. CDR1 and CDR2 (germline): SGHAT, FQNNGV. The CDR3 covers 14 residues. Trimming cost V 3 bases and J 3 bases; bases outside gene matches: 5. Here the CDR3 reads CASSFRDRVYEQYF. CDR3 bases: TGTGCCAGCAGCTTCCGGGACAGAGTCTACGAGCAGTACTTC.